Listed below are T cell receptor beta chains from one sample, sequenced in a study of T cell responses to AZD1222 COVID-19 vaccine. The method was immunoSEQ multiplex PCR; TCRdb's version includes in-frame clones alone and lacks a portion of them. The data contain under 150,000 clones, roughly nine tenths of them singletons. This material consisted of peripheral blood, taken 28 days after the second AZD1222 dose. These receptor sequences come from an adult who received the AZD1222 COVID-19 vaccine. Both conserved end residues are part of each CDR3. D genes are given only for firm matches. The size field is filled for only some rows; it gives once, few, many or a size class.

length: 11
V: TRBV28
D: -
J: TRBJ1-1
size: -
CDR3: CASSFNTEAFF
DNA: TGTGCCAGCAGCTTTAACACTGAAGCTTTCTTT

length: 15
V: TRBV28
D: TRBD2
J: TRBJ2-1
size: -
CDR3: CASSERGGLYNEQFF
DNA: TGTGCCAGCAGCGAGCGGGGGGGCCTGTACAATGAGCAGTTCTTC

length: 13
V: TRBV5-1
D: -
J: TRBJ2-3
size: -
CDR3: CASSLVLQDTQYF
DNA: TGCGCCAGCAGCTTGGTCCTCCAGGATACGCAGTATTTT

length: 13
V: TRBV6-5
D: -
J: TRBJ1-4
size: -
CDR3: CASTPGGREKLFF
DNA: TGTGCCAGCACCCCCGGGGGACGGGAAAAACTGTTTTTT

length: 17
V: TRBV3-1/TRBV3-2
D: -
J: TRBJ2-2
size: -
CDR3: CASSQSFGGPNTGELFF
DNA: TGTGCCAGCAGCCAAAGCTTCGGGGGGCCTAACACCGGGGAGCTGTTTTTT

length: 15
V: TRBV7-8
D: -
J: TRBJ1-6
size: -
CDR3: CATSAGGSYNSPLHF
DNA: TGTGCCACCTCCGCGGGTGGCTCCTATAATTCACCCCTCCACTTT

length: 13
V: TRBV6-5
D: -
J: TRBJ2-7
size: -
CDR3: CASRPPMNYEQYF
DNA: TGTGCCAGCAGACCTCCGATGAACTACGAGCAGTACTTC

length: 18
V: TRBV24-1
D: TRBD2
J: TRBJ2-2
size: -
CDR3: CATSDGTSGRMSTGELFF
DNA: TGTGCCACCAGTGACGGGACTAGCGGGAGAATGAGCACCGGGGAGCTGTTTTTT

length: 15
V: TRBV9
D: -
J: TRBJ2-7
size: -
CDR3: CASSVGLDLTYEQYF
DNA: TGTGCCAGCAGCGTAGGACTAGACCTAACCTACGAGCAGTACTTC

length: 13
V: TRBV19
D: -
J: TRBJ1-1
size: -
CDR3: CASRTQANTEAFF
DNA: TGTGCCAGTAGGACACAGGCAAACACTGAAGCTTTCTTT

length: 13
V: TRBV19
D: -
J: TRBJ1-1
size: -
CDR3: CASSIGGSTEAFF
DNA: TGTGCCAGTAGTATAGGGGGTTCGACTGAAGCTTTCTTT

length: 14
V: TRBV5-6
D: -
J: TRBJ2-7
size: -
CDR3: CASSSMTGGHEQYF
DNA: TGTGCCAGCAGCTCTATGACAGGCGGCCACGAGCAGTACTTC

length: 12
V: TRBV7-6
D: -
J: TRBJ2-7
size: -
CDR3: CASSPGTYEQYF
DNA: TGTGCCAGCAGCCCCGGGACTTACGAGCAGTACTTC

length: 13
V: TRBV10-3
D: -
J: TRBJ2-5
size: -
CDR3: CAISDLTGGAQYF
DNA: TGTGCCATCAGTGATCTGACAGGTGGAGCCCAGTACTTC

length: 15
V: TRBV14
D: -
J: TRBJ1-2
size: -
CDR3: CASSQVRNPAYGYTF
DNA: TGTGCCAGCAGCCAAGTACGGAATCCAGCCTACGGCTACACCTTC

length: 17
V: TRBV4-3
D: TRBD2
J: TRBJ2-1
size: once
CDR3: CASSQDIYLAGKDEQFF
DNA: TGCGCCAGCAGCCAAGATATTTACCTAGCGGGGAAGGATGAGCAGTTCTTC

length: 14
V: TRBV7-2
D: TRBD2
J: TRBJ2-5
size: -
CDR3: CASSRGLDGETQYF
DNA: TGTGCCAGCAGCCGTGGACTAGACGGAGAGACCCAGTACTTC

length: 15
V: TRBV7-2
D: -
J: TRBJ1-1
size: few
CDR3: CASSPRGAMITEAFF
DNA: TGTGCCAGCAGCCCGAGGGGGGCTATGATCACTGAAGCTTTCTTT

length: 16
V: TRBV5-1
D: TRBD1
J: TRBJ1-2
size: -
CDR3: CASSLAPDRASGGYTF
DNA: TGCGCCAGCAGCTTGGCGCCCGACAGGGCAAGCGGTGGCTACACCTTC

length: 15
V: TRBV19
D: TRBD1
J: TRBJ1-2
size: -
CDR3: CASSIFQQGRYGYTF
DNA: TGTGCCAGTAGTATATTCCAACAGGGGAGGTATGGCTACACCTTC

length: 18
V: TRBV28
D: TRBD1
J: TRBJ1-6
size: -
CDR3: CASSLQGGRLSYNSPLHF
DNA: TGTGCCAGCAGTTTACAGGGGGGCAGGCTCTCCTATAATTCACCCCTCCACTTT

length: 15
V: TRBV4-1
D: -
J: TRBJ1-1
size: -
CDR3: CASSQAPLVNTEAFF
DNA: TGCGCCAGCAGCCAAGCGCCCTTAGTGAACACTGAAGCTTTCTTT

length: 13
V: TRBV9
D: -
J: TRBJ2-1
size: -
CDR3: CASSVDWDNEQFF
DNA: TGTGCCAGCAGCGTAGATTGGGACAATGAGCAGTTCTTC

length: 16
V: TRBV5-6
D: TRBD2
J: TRBJ2-2
size: -
CDR3: CASSPWVAGRTGELFF
DNA: TGTGCCAGCAGCCCTTGGGTAGCGGGACGGACCGGGGAGCTGTTTTTT

length: 13
V: TRBV5-1
D: -
J: TRBJ2-3
size: -
CDR3: CASSGSGADTQYF
DNA: TGCGCCAGCAGCGGGAGTGGCGCAGATACGCAGTATTTT

length: 13
V: TRBV12-3/TRBV12-4
D: -
J: TRBJ2-5
size: -
CDR3: CASSLGQVETQYF
DNA: TGTGCCAGCAGTTTAGGGCAAGTAGAGACCCAGTACTTC

length: 12
V: TRBV28
D: -
J: TRBJ1-2
size: -
CDR3: CASSPDPYGYTF
DNA: TGTGCCAGCAGTCCTGACCCCTATGGCTACACCTTC

length: 12
V: TRBV28
D: -
J: TRBJ1-2
size: -
CDR3: CATSQVNYGYTF
DNA: TGTGCCACCTCACAGGTTAACTATGGCTACACCTTC